Given below is one TCR beta chain in context. Germline V gene sequence: CDR1 MNHEY, CDR2 SMNVEV (reference sequence). The CDR3 loop spans 17 amino acids. Trimming removed 6 bases from V and 0 bases from J; junction bases left unmatched: 12. The sample comes from a study of blood T cells in healthy people across ages. PCR was performed a second time for roughly 7 to 12 cycles using a sample-barcoded 5' primer and a J-beta primer mix. Using its own MiXCR run on the 5' RACE reads, TCRdb lists one record per CDR3 protein. The table shows 1.2 million to 1.5 million distinct CDR3 sequences, with approximately 60% occurring only once. There were at least 5.5 micrograms of total RNA extracted from every sample.

The material sequenced was blood. V usage is TRBV27 and J usage is TRBJ1-1; TRBD1 matches at 8 bases. The sequence derives from a man aged 18 to 35 in good health. The CDR3 DNA reads as TGTGCCAGCAGCTCCCTCCCGGGACAGGCTATGAACACTGAAGCTTTCTTT. It codes for CASSSLPGQAMNTEAFF.